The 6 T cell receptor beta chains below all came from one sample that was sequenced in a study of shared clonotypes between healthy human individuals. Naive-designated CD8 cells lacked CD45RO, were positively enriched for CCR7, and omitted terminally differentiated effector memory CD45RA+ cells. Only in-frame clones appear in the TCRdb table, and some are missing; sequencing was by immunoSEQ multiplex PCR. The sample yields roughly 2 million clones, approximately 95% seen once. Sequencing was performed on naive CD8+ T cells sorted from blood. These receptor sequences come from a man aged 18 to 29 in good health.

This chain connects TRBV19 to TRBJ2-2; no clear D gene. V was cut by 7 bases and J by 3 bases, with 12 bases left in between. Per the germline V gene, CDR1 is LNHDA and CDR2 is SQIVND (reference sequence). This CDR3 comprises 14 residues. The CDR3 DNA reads TGTGCCAGTACCCCTTCTGGGTACACCGGGGAGCTGTTTTTT. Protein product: CASTPSGYTGELFF.

This CDR3 reads CASSPKTGFNQPQHF. CDR3 nucleotides: TGTGCCAGCTCACCAAAGACAGGGTTCAATCAGCCCCAGCATTTT. This chain joins TRBV18 and TRBJ1-5; 7 positions match TRBD1. Germline lookup yields CDR1 KGHSH and CDR2 LQKENI. The trim removed 2 bases at V and 3 bases at J, leaving 4 bases unmatched. The CDR3 runs to 15 residues.

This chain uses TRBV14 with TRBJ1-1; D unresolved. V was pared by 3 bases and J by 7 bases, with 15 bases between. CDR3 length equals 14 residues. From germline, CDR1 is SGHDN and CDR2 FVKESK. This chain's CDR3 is CASSQGSSEGEAFF. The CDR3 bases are TGTGCCAGCAGCCAGGGGTCGAGCGAAGGTGAAGCTTTCTTT.

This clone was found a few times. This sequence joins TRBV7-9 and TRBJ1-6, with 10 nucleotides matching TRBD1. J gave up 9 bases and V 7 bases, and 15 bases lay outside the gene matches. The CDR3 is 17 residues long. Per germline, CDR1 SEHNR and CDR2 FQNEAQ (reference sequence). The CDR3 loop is CASTSSSRGTGASPLHF. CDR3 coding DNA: TGTGCCAGCACCTCCTCCAGTCGGGGGACAGGGGCTTCACCCCTCCACTTT.

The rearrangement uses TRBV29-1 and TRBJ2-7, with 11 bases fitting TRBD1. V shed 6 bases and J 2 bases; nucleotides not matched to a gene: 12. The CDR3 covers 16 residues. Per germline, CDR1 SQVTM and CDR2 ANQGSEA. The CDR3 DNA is TGCAGCGTCCTGGGACAGGGGGAACTCACGGCCTACGAGCAGTACTTC. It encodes CSVLGQGELTAYEQYF.

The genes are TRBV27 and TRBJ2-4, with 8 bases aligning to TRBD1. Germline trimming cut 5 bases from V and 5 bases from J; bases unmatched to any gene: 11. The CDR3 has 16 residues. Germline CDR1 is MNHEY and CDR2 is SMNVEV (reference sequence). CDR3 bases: TGTGCCAGCAGTCCCTCGACAGGGGATAGGGAAAACATTCAGTACTTC. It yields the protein CASSPSTGDRENIQYF.